These T cell receptor beta chains were read from a single sample in a study of cytomegalovirus exposure and HLA in healthy donors. The protocol was immunoSEQ multiplex PCR, while the TCRdb copy is restricted to in-frame clones and leaves out a portion. The sample has around 150,000 clones, around 79% seen once; the top ten hold approximately 2.3%. The sample consisted of PBMCs. The receptors were gathered from a man in his forties in good health and CMV-seronegative. The conserved cysteine and the conserved F or W are not part of the CDR3 here.

v_call: TRBV5-1
cdr3_aa: ASSLASMNTEAF

v_call: TRBV18
cdr3_aa: ASSQGAPYSNQPQH

v_call: TRBV19
cdr3_aa: ASSTPTVSGNTIY

v_call: TRBV19
cdr3_aa: ASSIQGRNTGELF

v_call: TRBV6-1
cdr3_aa: ASGEGVSGRETQY

v_call: TRBV18
cdr3_aa: ASSPGDVNTEAF

v_call: TRBV29-1
cdr3_aa: SVETERSYEQY

v_call: TRBV2
cdr3_aa: ASSELAGGPGEETQY

v_call: TRBV7-2
cdr3_aa: ASRLQGLVNEKLF

v_call: TRBV11-3
cdr3_aa: ASSPSTSGYEQY